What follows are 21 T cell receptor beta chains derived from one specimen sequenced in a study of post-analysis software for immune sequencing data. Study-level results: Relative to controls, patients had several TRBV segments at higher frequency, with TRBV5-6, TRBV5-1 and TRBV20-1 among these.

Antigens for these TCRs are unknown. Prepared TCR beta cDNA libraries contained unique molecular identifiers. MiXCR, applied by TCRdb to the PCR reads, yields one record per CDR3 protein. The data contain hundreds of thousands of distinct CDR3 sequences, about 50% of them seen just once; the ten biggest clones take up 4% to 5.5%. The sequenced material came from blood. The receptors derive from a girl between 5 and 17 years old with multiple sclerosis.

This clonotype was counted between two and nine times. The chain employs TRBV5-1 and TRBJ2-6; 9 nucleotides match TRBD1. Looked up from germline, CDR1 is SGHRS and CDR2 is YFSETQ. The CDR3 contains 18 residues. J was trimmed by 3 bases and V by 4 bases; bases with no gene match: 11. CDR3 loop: CASSPFPGQGFGANVLTF. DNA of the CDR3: TGCGCCAGCAGCCCATTCCCGGGACAGGGATTTGGGGCCAACGTCCTGACTTTC. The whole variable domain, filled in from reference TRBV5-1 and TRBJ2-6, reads KAGVTQTPRYLIKTRGQQVTLSCSPISGHRSVSWYQQTPGQGLQFLFEYFSETQRNKGNFPGRFSGRQFSNSRSEMNVSTLELGDSALYLCASSPFPGQGFGANVLTFGAGSRLTVL.

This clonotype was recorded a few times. The CDR3 reads CSATAWTSRTLGYEQYF. Here the CDR3 DNA reads TGCAGTGCTACGGCTTGGACTAGCCGCACCCTGGGCTACGAGCAGTACTTC. V gene TRBV20-1 combines with J gene TRBJ2-7; TRBD2 matches 8 bases. In germline, CDR1 is DFQATT, CDR2 SNEGSKA (reference sequence). The CDR3 is made up of 17 amino acids. V gave up 4 bases and J gave up 3 bases; unmatched junction bases: 17.

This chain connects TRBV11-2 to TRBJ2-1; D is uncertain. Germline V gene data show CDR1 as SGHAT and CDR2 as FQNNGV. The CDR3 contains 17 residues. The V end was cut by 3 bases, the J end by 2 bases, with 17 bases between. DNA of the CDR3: TGTGCCAGCAGCTTTTCCCACGGGCAGGAGACCTACAATGAGCAGTTCTTC. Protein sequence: CASSFSHGQETYNEQFF.

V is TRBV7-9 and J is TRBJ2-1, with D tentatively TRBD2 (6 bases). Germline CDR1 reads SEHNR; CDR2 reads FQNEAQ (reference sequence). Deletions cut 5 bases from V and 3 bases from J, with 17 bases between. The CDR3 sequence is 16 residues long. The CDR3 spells CASSPMETGVYNEQFF. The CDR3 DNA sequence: TGTGCCAGCAGCCCTATGGAGACGGGGGTCTACAATGAGCAGTTCTTC.

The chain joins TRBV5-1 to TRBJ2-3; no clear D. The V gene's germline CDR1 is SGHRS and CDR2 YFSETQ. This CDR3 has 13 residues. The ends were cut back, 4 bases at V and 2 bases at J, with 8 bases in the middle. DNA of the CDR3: TGCGCCAGCAGCAGGGTACCCACAGATACGCAGTATTTT. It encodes CASSRVPTDTQYF.

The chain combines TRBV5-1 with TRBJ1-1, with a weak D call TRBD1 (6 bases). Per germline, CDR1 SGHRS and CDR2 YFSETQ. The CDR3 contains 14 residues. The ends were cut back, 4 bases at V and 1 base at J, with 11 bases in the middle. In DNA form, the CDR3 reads TGCGCCAGCAGCGGGGACAACTCGAACACTGAAGCTTTCTTT. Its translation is CASSGDNSNTEAFF.

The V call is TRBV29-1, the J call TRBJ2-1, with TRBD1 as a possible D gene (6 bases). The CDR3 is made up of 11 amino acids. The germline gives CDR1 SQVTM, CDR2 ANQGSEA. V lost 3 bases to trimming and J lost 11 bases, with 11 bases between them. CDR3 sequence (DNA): TGCAGCGTTGAGATACAGGGAAAGCAGTTCTTC. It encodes CSVEIQGKQFF.

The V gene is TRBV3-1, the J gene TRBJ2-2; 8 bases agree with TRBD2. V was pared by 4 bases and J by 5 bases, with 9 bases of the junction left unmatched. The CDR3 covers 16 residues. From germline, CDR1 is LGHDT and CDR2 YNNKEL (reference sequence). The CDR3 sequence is CASSRSAGVGTGELFF. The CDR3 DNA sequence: TGTGCCAGCAGCCGTTCAGCGGGAGTGGGAACCGGGGAGCTGTTTTTT.

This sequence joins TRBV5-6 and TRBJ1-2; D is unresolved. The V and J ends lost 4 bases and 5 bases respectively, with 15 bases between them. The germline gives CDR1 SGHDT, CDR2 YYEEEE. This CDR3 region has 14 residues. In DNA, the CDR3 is TGTGCCAGCAGCGCCCCCGGGCCAGTGTATGGCTACACCTTC. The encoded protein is CASSAPGPVYGYTF.

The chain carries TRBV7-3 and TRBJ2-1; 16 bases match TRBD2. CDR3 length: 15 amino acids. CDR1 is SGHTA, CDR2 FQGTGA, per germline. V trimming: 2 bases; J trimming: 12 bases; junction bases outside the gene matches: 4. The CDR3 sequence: CASSLGTSGGARQFF. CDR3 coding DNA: TGTGCCAGCAGCTTAGGGACTAGCGGGGGGGCACGGCAGTTCTTC.

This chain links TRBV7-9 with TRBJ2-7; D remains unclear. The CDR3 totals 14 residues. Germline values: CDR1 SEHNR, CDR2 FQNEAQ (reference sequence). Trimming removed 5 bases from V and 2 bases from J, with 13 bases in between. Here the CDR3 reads CASSPWSAAYEQYF. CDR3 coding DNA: TGTGCCAGCAGCCCATGGTCCGCCGCCTACGAGCAGTACTTC.

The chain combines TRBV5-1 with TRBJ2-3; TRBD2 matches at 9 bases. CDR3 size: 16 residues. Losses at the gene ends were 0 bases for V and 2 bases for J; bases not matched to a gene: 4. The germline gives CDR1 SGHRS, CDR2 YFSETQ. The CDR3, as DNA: TGCGCCAGCAGCTTGGGTAGCGGGGGACTCACAGATACGCAGTATTTT. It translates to CASSLGSGGLTDTQYF.

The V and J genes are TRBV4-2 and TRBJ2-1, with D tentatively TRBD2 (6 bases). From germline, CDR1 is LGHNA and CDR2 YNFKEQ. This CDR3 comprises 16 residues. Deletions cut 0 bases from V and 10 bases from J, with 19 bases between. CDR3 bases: TGTGCCAGCAGCCAAGATCGGAGGGGACCCGGAGGGGAGCAGTTCTTC. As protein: CASSQDRRGPGGEQFF.

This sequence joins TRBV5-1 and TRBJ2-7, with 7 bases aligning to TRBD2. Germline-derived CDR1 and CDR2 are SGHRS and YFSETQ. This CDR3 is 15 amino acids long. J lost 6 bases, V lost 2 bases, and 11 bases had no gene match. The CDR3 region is CASSLSRRETGEQYF. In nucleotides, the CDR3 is TGCGCCAGCAGCTTATCCAGGCGGGAGACGGGCGAGCAGTACTTC.

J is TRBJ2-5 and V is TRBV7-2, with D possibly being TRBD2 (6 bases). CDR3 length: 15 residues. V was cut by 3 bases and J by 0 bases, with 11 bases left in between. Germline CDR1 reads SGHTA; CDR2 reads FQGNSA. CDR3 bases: TGTGCCAGCAGCTTTCGGGGGTCGAACCAAGAGACCCAGTACTTC. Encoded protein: CASSFRGSNQETQYF.

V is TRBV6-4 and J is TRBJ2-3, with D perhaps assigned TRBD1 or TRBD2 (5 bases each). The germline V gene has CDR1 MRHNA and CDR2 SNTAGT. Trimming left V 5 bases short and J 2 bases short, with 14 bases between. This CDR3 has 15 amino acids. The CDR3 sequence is CASSTNGDPTDTQYF. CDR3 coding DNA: TGTGCCAGCAGTACAAACGGGGACCCCACAGATACGCAGTATTTT.

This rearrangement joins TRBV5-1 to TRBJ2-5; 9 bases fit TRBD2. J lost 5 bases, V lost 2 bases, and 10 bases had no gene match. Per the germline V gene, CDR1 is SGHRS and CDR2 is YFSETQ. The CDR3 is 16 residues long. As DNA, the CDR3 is TGCGCCAGCAGCTTACGCTTAGCGGGGGCCGGTGAGACCCAGTACTTC. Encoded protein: CASSLRLAGAGETQYF.

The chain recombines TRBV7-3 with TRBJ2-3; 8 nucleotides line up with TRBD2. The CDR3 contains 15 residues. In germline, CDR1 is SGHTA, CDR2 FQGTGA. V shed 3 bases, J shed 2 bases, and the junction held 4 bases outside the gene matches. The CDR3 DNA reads TGTGCCAGCAGCTTTCTCGGGGGGGCCACAGATACGCAGTATTTT. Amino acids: CASSFLGGATDTQYF.

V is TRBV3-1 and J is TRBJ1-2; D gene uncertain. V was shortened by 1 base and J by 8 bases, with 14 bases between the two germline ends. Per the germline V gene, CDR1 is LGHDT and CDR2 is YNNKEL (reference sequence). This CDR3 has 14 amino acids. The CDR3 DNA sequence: TGTGCCAGCAGCCAAGTTTCTGGCGGGCTCGGCTACACCTTC. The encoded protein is CASSQVSGGLGYTF. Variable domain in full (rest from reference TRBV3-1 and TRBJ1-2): DTAVSQTPKYLVTQMGNDKSIKCEQNLGHDTMYWYKQDSKKFLKIMFSYNNKELIINETVPNRFSPKSPDKAHLNLHINSLELGDSAVYFCASSQVSGGLGYTFGSGTRLTVV.

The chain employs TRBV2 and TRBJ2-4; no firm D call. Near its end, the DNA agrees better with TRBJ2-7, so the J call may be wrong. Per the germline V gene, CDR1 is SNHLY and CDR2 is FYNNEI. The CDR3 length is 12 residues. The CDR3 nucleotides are TGTGCCAGCCGGATAGATACCTACGAGCAGTACTTC. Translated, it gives CASRIDTYEQYF.

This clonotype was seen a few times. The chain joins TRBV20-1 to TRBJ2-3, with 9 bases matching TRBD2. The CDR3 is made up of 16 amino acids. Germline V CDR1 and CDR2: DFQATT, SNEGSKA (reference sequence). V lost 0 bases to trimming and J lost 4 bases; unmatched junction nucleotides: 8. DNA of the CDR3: TGCAGTGCTAGAGAGTCTAGCGGGGCAGGTGCAGATACGCAGTATTTT. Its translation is CSARESSGAGADTQYF.